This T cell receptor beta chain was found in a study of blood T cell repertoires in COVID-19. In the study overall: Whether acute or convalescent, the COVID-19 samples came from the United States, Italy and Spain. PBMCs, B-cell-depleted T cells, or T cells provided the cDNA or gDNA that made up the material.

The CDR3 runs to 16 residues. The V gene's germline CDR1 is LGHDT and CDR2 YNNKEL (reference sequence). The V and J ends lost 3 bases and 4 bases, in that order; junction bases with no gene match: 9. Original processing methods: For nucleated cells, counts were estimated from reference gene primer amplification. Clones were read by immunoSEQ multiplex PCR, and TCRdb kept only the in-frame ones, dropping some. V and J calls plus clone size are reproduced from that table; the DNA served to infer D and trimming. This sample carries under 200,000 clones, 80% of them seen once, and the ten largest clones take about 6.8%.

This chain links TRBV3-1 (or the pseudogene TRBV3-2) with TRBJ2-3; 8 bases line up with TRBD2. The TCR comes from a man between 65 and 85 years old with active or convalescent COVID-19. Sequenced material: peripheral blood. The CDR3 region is CASSQAGTRGSDTQYF. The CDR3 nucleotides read TGTGCCAGCAGCCAGGCCGGGACTAGAGGCTCAGATACGCAGTATTTT.